This entry describes one T cell receptor beta chain. Produced via immunoSEQ multiplex PCR; TCRdb's table is partial and in-frame only. The repertoire holds under 150,000 clones, with about nine tenths as singletons. CDR3 length: 15 residues. V was cut by 2 bases and J by 5 bases, with 12 bases left in between. Germline CDR1 MNHEY, CDR2 SVGEGT. This sample is drawn from a study of control samples from healthy donors and cancer patients. The gene calls are TRBV6-2 or TRBV6-3 and TRBJ2-2; no clear D. The receptor comes from a man in his thirties or forties in good health. The sequenced material came from blood. The CDR3 region has the DNA TGTGCCAGCAGTTACCCCGGGTCGCTGACCGGGGAGCTGTTTTTT. Translating gives CASSYPGSLTGELFF.